This T cell receptor (beta chain) is drawn from a study of cytotoxic CD8 clonotypes in ibrutinib-treated CLL. Study details: The patients comprised 11 relapsed/refractory and around 16 treatment-naive cases, around 17 IGHV unmutated.

For TCR beta libraries, 1.5 to 2 micrograms of genomic DNA were obtained from cryopreserved PBMCs. Regarding the study as a whole: Public clonotypes, rarely seen, contracted or held steady on treatment.

About this clone: The antigen remains undetermined.

Produced via immunoSEQ multiplex PCR; TCRdb's table is partial and in-frame only. Seen here are approximately 100,000 clones, around 73% observed once, and the top ten hold 25% to 40%. Sample: PBMCs, taken after 12 months of ibrutinib treatment. This receptor was identified in a human donor with chronic lymphocytic leukemia.

The CDR3 region has the DNA TGCGCCAGCAGCCGGGACAGGGCGGGTGAGCAGTTCTTC. Translating gives CASSRDRAGEQFF. The chain combines TRBV5-1 with TRBJ2-1; 9 bases agree with TRBD1. With 4 bases clipped from V and 9 bases from J, the junction kept 5 bases outside the gene matches. The CDR3 length is 13 residues. Germline V gene lookup returns CDR1 SGHRS and CDR2 YFSETQ.